A selection of T cell receptor beta chains follows, all from one sample in a study of T-cell reconstitution after alpha-beta-depleted transplantation in children. TCRdb used MiXCR to reprocess the PCR reads, holding one entry per CDR3 protein. The sample lists 60,000 to 70,000 distinct CDR3 sequences, roughly 4.9% occurring once. The sample was PBMCs, mostly from graft donor cells, taken 180 days after TCRalphabeta/CD19-depleted stem cell transplant. These receptors all stem from a boy in the first two years of life who had a stem cell transplant for acute myeloid leukemia, so the T cells may come from the graft donor. Each CDR3 is given with its conserved first and last residue. The order of the fields is CDR3 DNA, CDR3 protein, D gene, clone size, V gene, J gene. The D gene is left open where the match is weak. The size entry gives how often the clone was seen (once, few, many) or a class if it is expanded.

CDR3nt: TGTGCCAGCAGCTTTTCTAGGAATGAGCAGTTCTTC
CDR3aa: CASSFSRNEQFF
d_gene: .
abundance: many
v_gene: TRBV7-6
j_gene: TRBJ2-1

CDR3nt: TGTGCCAGCGGGGACAGGCCTCCTAACTATGGCTACACCTTC
CDR3aa: CASGDRPPNYGYTF
d_gene: TRBD1
abundance: many
v_gene: TRBV6-2/TRBV6-3
j_gene: TRBJ1-2

CDR3nt: TGTGCCAGCAGCTCAAGGTCAAGCCCGTATAGCAATCAGCCCCAGCATTTT
CDR3aa: CASSSRSSPYSNQPQHF
d_gene: .
abundance: many
v_gene: TRBV3-1
j_gene: TRBJ1-5

CDR3nt: TGCAGCGTTGCGGGGTGGAGCACAGATACGCAGTATTTT
CDR3aa: CSVAGWSTDTQYF
d_gene: .
abundance: many
v_gene: TRBV29-1
j_gene: TRBJ2-3

CDR3nt: TGCGCCAGCAGCTTGGATCTCCAGACTGGGGACACTGAAGCTTTCTTT
CDR3aa: CASSLDLQTGDTEAFF
d_gene: .
abundance: many
v_gene: TRBV5-1
j_gene: TRBJ1-1

CDR3nt: TGTGCCAGCAGCCCCGGTTGGGGGGGGGCCTCCTACGAGCAGTACTTC
CDR3aa: CASSPGWGGASYEQYF
d_gene: .
abundance: many
v_gene: TRBV27
j_gene: TRBJ2-7

CDR3nt: TGTGCCAGTAGTCCGACAGGGGGCGAGCAGTACTTC
CDR3aa: CASSPTGGEQYF
d_gene: TRBD1
abundance: many
v_gene: TRBV19
j_gene: TRBJ2-7

CDR3nt: TGTGCCAGCAGCTTGGCCGAGTGGCTTCCCTCCGGGGAGCTGTTTTTT
CDR3aa: CASSLAEWLPSGELFF
d_gene: .
abundance: many
v_gene: TRBV5-6
j_gene: TRBJ2-2

CDR3nt: TGTGCCAGCACCATGGGACAGGTGGTCCTATACGAGCAGTACTTC
CDR3aa: CASTMGQVVLYEQYF
d_gene: TRBD1
abundance: few
v_gene: TRBV5-7
j_gene: TRBJ2-7

CDR3nt: TGTGCCAGCAGCTTAATCCCAGCGGGGGGGATTAATGAGCAGTTCTTC
CDR3aa: CASSLIPAGGINEQFF
d_gene: TRBD2
abundance: many
v_gene: TRBV7-8
j_gene: TRBJ2-1

CDR3nt: TGCGCCAGCAGCTTGGTGGGACTAGCGGGGGGGGACAATGAGCAGTTCTTC
CDR3aa: CASSLVGLAGGDNEQFF
d_gene: TRBD2
abundance: many
v_gene: TRBV5-1
j_gene: TRBJ2-1

CDR3nt: TGCAGTGCTAGGGGAGGGACTCAAGAGACCCAGTACTTC
CDR3aa: CSARGGTQETQYF
d_gene: TRBD2
abundance: many
v_gene: TRBV20-1
j_gene: TRBJ2-5

CDR3nt: TGTGCCAGCAGTTACGAGGGACTAGCGGGGTTCTCAGGGAGCGAGCAGTACTTC
CDR3aa: CASSYEGLAGFSGSEQYF
d_gene: TRBD2
abundance: many
v_gene: TRBV6-5
j_gene: TRBJ2-7

CDR3nt: TGTGCCAGCAGTCATACGGGGTACCAAGAGACCCAGTACTTC
CDR3aa: CASSHTGYQETQYF
d_gene: .
abundance: many
v_gene: TRBV7-9
j_gene: TRBJ2-5

CDR3nt: TGCAGTGCCACAGGGCTAGATCAGCCCCAGCATTTT
CDR3aa: CSATGLDQPQHF
d_gene: .
abundance: many
v_gene: TRBV20-1
j_gene: TRBJ1-5

CDR3nt: TGTGCCAGCAGCTTTTTACGTAGGGGGACGGCCAACACCGGGGAGCTGTTTTTT
CDR3aa: CASSFLRRGTANTGELFF
d_gene: .
abundance: few
v_gene: TRBV5-6
j_gene: TRBJ2-2

CDR3nt: TGCAGTGCTAGACCCACGAACAATGAGCAGTTCTTC
CDR3aa: CSARPTNNEQFF
d_gene: .
abundance: many
v_gene: TRBV20-1
j_gene: TRBJ2-1

CDR3nt: TGTGCCAGCAGTTTAGCTTCAGGGGGCAGGGAGCAGTACTTC
CDR3aa: CASSLASGGREQYF
d_gene: TRBD1
abundance: many
v_gene: TRBV12-3/TRBV12-4
j_gene: TRBJ2-7